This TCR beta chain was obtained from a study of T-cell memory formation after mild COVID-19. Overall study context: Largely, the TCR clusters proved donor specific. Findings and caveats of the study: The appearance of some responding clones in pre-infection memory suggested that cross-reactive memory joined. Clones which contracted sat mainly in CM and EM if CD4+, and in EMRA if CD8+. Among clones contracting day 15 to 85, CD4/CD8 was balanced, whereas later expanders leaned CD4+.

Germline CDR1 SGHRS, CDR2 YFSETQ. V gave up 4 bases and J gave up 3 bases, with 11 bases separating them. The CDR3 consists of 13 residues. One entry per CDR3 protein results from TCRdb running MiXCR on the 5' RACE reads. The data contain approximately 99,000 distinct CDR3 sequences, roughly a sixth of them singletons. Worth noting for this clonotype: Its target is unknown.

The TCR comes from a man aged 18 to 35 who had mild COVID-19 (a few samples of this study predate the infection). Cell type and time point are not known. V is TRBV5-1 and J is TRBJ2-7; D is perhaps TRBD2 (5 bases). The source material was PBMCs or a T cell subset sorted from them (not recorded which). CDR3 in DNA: TGCGCCAGCAGCCACGGACTGGGCTACGAGCAGTACTTC. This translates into CASSHGLGYEQYF.